These 2 T cell receptor beta chains came from one sample sequenced in a study of T cell responses to AZD1222 COVID-19 vaccine. The table came from immunoSEQ multiplex PCR; TCRdb's copy has only in-frame clones and leaves some out. The profile shows 150,000 to 200,000 clones, roughly 92% of them singletons. The material was peripheral blood, obtained on day 0 of AZD1222 vaccination. The receptors were gathered from an adult in good health.

The rearrangement uses TRBV5-6 and TRBJ2-7; either TRBD1 or TRBD2 may supply D (5 bases each). This CDR3 has 15 amino acids. Trimming took 4 bases from V and 3 from J, leaving 17 bases between them. From germline, CDR1 is SGHDT and CDR2 YYEEEE. In nucleotides, the CDR3 is TGTGCCAGCAGCCTAGGGACGGAAGTTTACTACGAGCAGTACTTC. This gives the protein CASSLGTEVYYEQYF.

In its sample, this clone was seen a few times. This chain connects TRBV25-1 to TRBJ1-6; 11 nucleotides align to TRBD1. With V trimmed by 6 bases and J by 9 bases, 1 base remained unmatched. Germline lookup yields CDR1 MGHDK and CDR2 SYGVNS. The CDR3 has 13 amino acids. CDR3 nucleotide sequence: TGTGCCAGCAGGGACAGGGGGCCTTCACCCCTCCACTTT. Protein product: CASRDRGPSPLHF.